This record concerns one TCR beta chain sequence. The library was built for alpha chains, so this beta chain is an off-target read and its size means little. These data come from a study of spatial heterogeneity in lung cancer. Regarding time point: sample taken at primary tumor resection. No cell sorting; template was whole RNA from tumor, lung tissue or PBMC. The CDR3 runs 15 residues. Trimming stripped 0 bases from V and 2 bases from J, with 9 bases between. TCRdb redid the calling of the 5' RACE reads with MiXCR, one entry per CDR3 protein. Altogether approximately 11,000 distinct CDR3 sequences are present, under 4.5% being singletons, with the ten largest covering 52%.

This specimen consisted of PBMCs, obtained at surgery. V and J are TRBV12-3 or TRBV12-4 and TRBJ2-3; D is perhaps TRBD1 (6 bases). This sequence was found in a female donor with early-stage non-small cell lung cancer. DNA for the CDR3: TGTGCCAGCAGTTTAGCCACAGGGTTCACAGATACGCAGTATTTT. Translation gives CASSLATGFTDTQYF.